This TCR beta chain is drawn from a study of cytomegalovirus exposure and HLA in healthy donors. Whole-study context: Earlier results showed roughly 120 million unique TCR beta sequences derived from approximately 170 million T cells.

The PCR employed 60 Vbeta primers together with 13 Jbeta primers. TCRdb's table, derived via immunoSEQ multiplex PCR, lists solely in-frame clones and lacks some. The sample records around 200,000 clones, 70% being singletons. Points from the study as a whole: As confirmed in vitro, three CMV-associated chains were specific for CMV antigens. The study put 150 to 200 TCR beta chains on its list as cytomegalovirus-associated. What was likely a sequencing artifact was a cluster of highly shared sequence variants.

This clone was detected a few times. Its specificity is unknown. The CDR3 is made up of 22 amino acids. The V segment lost 0 bases and the J segment 2 bases; nucleotides outside the gene matches: 26. The germline V gene encodes CDR1 SGHRS and CDR2 YFSETQ. Sequenced material: PBMCs. This sequence joins TRBV5-1 and TRBJ2-7; 7 bases match TRBD2. The receptor was isolated from a man aged 35-49 years in good health and CMV-seropositive. This chain's CDR3 is CASSLAPPGEGRTNRRTYEQYF. The DNA for the CDR3 is TGCGCCAGCAGCTTGGCACCCCCCGGGGAGGGCAGGACCAATAGACGGACCTACGAGCAGTACTTC.